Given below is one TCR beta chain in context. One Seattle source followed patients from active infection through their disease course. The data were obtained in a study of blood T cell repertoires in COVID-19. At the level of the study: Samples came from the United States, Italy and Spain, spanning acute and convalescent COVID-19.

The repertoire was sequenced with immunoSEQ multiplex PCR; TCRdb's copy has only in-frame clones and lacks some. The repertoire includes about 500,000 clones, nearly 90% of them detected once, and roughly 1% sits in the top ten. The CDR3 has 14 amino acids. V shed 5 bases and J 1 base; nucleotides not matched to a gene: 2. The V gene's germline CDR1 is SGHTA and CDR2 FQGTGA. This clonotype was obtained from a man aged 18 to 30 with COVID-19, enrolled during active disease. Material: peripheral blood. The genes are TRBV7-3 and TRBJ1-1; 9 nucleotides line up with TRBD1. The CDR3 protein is CASSPDRGNTEAFF. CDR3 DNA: TGTGCCAGCAGCCCGGACAGGGGGAACACTGAAGCTTTCTTT.